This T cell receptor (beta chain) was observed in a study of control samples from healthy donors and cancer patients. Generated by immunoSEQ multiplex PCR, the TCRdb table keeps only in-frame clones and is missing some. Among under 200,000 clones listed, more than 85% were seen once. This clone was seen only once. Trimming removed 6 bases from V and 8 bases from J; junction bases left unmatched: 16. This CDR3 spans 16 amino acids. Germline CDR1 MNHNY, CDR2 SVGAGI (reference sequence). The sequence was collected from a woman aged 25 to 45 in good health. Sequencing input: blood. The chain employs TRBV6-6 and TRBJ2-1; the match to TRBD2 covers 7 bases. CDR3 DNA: TGTGCCAGCAGGCTGGCGGGAGACCGGGGTGGGTATGAGCAGTTCTTC. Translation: CASRLAGDRGGYEQFF.